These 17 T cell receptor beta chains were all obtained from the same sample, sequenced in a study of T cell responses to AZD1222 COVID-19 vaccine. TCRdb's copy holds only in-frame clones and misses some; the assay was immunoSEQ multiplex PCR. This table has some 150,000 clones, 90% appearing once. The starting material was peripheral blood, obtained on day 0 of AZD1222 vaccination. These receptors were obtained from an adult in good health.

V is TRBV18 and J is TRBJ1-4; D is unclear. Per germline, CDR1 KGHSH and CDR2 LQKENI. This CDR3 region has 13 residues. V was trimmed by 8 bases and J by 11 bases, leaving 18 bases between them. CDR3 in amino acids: CASRGPYTWKLFF. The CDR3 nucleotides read TGTGCCAGCCGAGGACCATACACGTGGAAACTGTTTTTT.

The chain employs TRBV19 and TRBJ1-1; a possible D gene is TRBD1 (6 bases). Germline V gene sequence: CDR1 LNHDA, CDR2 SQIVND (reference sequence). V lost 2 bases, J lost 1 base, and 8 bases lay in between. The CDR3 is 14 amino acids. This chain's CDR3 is CASSITGTNTEAFF. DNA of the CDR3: TGTGCCAGTAGTATAACAGGGACGAACACTGAAGCTTTCTTT. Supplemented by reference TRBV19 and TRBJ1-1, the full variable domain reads DGGITQSPKYLFRKEGQNVTLSCEQNLNHDAMYWYRQDPGQGLRLIYYSQIVNDFQKGDIAEGYSVSREKKESFPLTVTSAQKNPTAFYLCASSITGTNTEAFFGQGTRLTVV.

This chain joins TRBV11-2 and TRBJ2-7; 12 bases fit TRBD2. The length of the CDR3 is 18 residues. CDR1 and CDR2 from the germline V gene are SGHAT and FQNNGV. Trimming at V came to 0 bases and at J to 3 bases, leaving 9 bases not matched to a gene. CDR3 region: CASSLDPSGRAEGYEQYF. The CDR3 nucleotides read TGTGCCAGCAGCTTAGATCCTAGCGGGAGGGCAGAAGGCTACGAGCAGTACTTC. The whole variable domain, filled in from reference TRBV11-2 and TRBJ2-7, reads EAGVAQSPRYKIIEKRQSVAFWCNPISGHATLYWYQQILGQGPKLLIQFQNNGVVDDSQLPKDRFSAERLKGVDSTLKIQPAKLEDSAVYLCASSLDPSGRAEGYEQYFGPGTRLTVT.

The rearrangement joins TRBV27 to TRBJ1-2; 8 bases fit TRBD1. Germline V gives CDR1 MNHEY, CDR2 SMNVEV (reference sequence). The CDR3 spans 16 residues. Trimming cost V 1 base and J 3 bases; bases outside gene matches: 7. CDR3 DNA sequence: TGTGCCAGCAGTTTATACCCCGGACAGGGAGACTATGGCTACACCTTC. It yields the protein CASSLYPGQGDYGYTF.

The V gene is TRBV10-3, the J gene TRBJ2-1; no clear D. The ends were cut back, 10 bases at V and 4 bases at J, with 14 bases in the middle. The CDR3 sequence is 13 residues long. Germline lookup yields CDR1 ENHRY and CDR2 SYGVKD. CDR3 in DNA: TGTGCCACGAGGCGTGATTCGTACAATGAGCAGTTCTTC. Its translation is CATRRDSYNEQFF.

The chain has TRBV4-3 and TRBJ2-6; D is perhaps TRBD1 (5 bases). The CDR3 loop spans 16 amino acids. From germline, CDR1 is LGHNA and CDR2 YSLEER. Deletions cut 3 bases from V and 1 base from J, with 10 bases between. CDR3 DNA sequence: TGCGCCAGCAGCCACCAAACAGGTTCTGGGGCCAACGTCCTGACTTTC. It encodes CASSHQTGSGANVLTF.

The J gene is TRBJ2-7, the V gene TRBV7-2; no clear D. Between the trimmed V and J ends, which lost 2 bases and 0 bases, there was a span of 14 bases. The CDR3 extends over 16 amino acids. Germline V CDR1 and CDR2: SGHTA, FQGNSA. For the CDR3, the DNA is TGTGCCAGCAGCTTATCGAGTATTCTCAACTCCTACGAGCAGTACTTC. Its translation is CASSLSSILNSYEQYF.

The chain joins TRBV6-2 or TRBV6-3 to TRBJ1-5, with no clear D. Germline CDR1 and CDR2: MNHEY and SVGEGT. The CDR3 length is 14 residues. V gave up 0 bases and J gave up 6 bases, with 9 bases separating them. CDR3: CASSYSGFFQPQHF. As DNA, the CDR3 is TGTGCCAGCAGTTACTCGGGATTCTTTCAGCCCCAGCATTTT.

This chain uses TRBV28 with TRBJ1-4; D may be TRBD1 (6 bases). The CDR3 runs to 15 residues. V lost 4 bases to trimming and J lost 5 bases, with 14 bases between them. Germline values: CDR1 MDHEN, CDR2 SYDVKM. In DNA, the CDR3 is TGTGCCAGCAGTTCACGACAGGCCCTAAATGAAAAACTGTTTTTT. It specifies CASSSRQALNEKLFF.

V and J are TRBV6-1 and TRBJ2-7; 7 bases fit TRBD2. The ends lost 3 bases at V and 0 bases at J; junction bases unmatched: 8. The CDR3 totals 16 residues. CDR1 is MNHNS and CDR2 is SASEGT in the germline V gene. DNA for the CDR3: TGTGCCAGCAGTGATCGACGGACTAGGGGCTCCTACGAGCAGTACTTC. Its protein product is CASSDRRTRGSYEQYF.

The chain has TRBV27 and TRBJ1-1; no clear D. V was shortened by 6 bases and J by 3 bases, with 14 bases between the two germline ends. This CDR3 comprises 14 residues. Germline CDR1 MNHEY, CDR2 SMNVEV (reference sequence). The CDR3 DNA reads TGTGCCAGCAGGCTGGGTGGGGATCACACTGAAGCTTTCTTT. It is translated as CASRLGGDHTEAFF.

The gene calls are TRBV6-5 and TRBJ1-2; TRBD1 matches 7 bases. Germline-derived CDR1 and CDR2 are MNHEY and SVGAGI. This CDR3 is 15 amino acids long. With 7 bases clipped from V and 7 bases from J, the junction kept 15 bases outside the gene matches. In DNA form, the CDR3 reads TGTGCCAGCAAAGGCACAGGGGACTGGTTAAGTGGCTACACCTTC. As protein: CASKGTGDWLSGYTF.

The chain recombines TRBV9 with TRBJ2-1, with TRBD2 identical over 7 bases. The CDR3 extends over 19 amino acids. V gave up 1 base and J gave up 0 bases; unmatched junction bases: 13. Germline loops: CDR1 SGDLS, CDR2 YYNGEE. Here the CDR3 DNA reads TGTGCCAGCAGCGTATTCAGCGGGACGAATTATTTCTCCTACAATGAGCAGTTCTTC. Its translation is CASSVFSGTNYFSYNEQFF.

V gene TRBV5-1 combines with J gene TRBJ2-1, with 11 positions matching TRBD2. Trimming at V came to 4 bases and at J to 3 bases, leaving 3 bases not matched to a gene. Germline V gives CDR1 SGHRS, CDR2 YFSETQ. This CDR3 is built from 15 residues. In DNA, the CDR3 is TGCGCCAGCAGCACAGGGACTAGCGGCTACAATGAGCAGTTCTTC. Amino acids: CASSTGTSGYNEQFF.

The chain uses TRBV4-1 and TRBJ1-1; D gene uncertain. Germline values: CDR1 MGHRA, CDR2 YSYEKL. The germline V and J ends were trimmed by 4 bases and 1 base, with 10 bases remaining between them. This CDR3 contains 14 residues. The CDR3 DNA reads TGCGCCAGCAGCCCAGCCCTCTCGAACACTGAAGCTTTCTTT. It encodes CASSPALSNTEAFF.

The CDR3 is CASRGGTVPIEQYF. CDR3 nucleotides: TGTGCCAGCAGGGGCGGGACTGTTCCTATCGAGCAGTACTTC. V gene TRBV28 combines with J gene TRBJ2-7; D is possibly TRBD2 (6 bases). In germline, CDR1 is MDHEN, CDR2 SYDVKM. This CDR3 has 14 amino acids. V lost 6 bases and J 6 bases, leaving 18 bases between the germline ends.

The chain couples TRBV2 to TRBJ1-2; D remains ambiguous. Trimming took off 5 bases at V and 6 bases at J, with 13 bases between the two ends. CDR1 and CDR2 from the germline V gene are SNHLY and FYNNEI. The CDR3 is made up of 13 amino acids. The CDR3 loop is CASSPGVIHGYTF. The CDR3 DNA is TGTGCCAGCAGTCCCGGTGTGATCCATGGCTACACCTTC.